Each of the 10 T cell receptor beta chains below was sequenced from the same sample in a study of Ad26.COV2.S vaccination and SARS-CoV-2 variants. Treatment given: some 19 received Ad26.COV2.S at low or high dose, single or two shots; about 5 received placebo; per-sample allocation not given. Collection of samples fell on day 63 after the first vaccine or placebo injection. Only in-frame clones appear in the TCRdb table, and some are missing; sequencing was by immunoSEQ multiplex PCR. This table holds 400,000 or so clones, 75% to 90% found once. Sequenced here: peripheral blood, sampled in a trial of Ad26.COV2.S vaccine versus placebo. The receptors come from a person between 18 and 65 years old who received the Ad26.COV2.S COVID-19 vaccine or a placebo.

The rearrangement links TRBV27 to TRBJ1-5; D call uncertain. Germline CDR1 and CDR2: MNHEY and SMNVEV (reference sequence). V was trimmed by 5 bases and J by 3 bases, leaving 11 bases between them. CDR3 length: 14 amino acids. This CDR3 is CASSPGMPNQPQHF. In nucleotides, the CDR3 is TGTGCCAGCAGTCCCGGGATGCCCAATCAGCCCCAGCATTTT.

With regard to this clone: One end of the junction is discordant with germline, which a read error may explain. This chain joins TRBV7-7 and TRBJ1-1; D call uncertain. Germline CDR1 is SSHAT and CDR2 is FNYEAQ (reference sequence). This CDR3 comprises 13 residues. CDR3 residues: CASSLAFGGEAFF. DNA for the CDR3: TGTGCTAGCAGCTTAGCCTTCGGTGGTGAAGCTTTCTTT. Full variable domain (rest looked up from reference TRBV7-7 and TRBJ1-1): GAGVSQSPRYKVTKRGQDVTLRCDPISSHATLYWYQQALGQGPEFLTYFNYEAQPDKSGLPSDRFSAERPEGSISTLTIQRTEQRDSAMYRCASSLAFGGEAFFGQGTRLTVV.

The rearrangement links TRBV7-9 to TRBJ1-3; D perhaps matches TRBD1 (5 bases). This CDR3 is 15 amino acids long. The V end was cut by 5 bases, the J end by 7 bases, with 18 bases between. Looked up from germline, CDR1 is SEHNR and CDR2 is FQNEAQ (reference sequence). Written as DNA, the CDR3 is TGTGCCAGCAGCCCCAGACAGCCGGAGGGTAACACCATATATTTT. It is translated as CASSPRQPEGNTIYF. The full variable domain, completed using reference TRBV7-9 and TRBJ1-3, is DTGVSQNPRHKITKRGQNVTFRCDPISEHNRLYWYRQTLGQGPEFLTYFQNEAQLEKSRLLSDRFSAERPKGSFSTLEIQRTEQGDSAMYLCASSPRQPEGNTIYFGEGSWLTVV.

This clone was detected a few times. The rearrangement links TRBV4-1 to TRBJ1-2; the match to TRBD1 covers 9 bases. Germline CDR1 reads MGHRA; CDR2 reads YSYEKL. J was trimmed by 8 bases and V by 3 bases; bases with no gene match: 1. The CDR3 loop spans 12 amino acids. CDR3 region: CASSQDRGGYTF. For the CDR3, the DNA is TGCGCCAGCAGCCAGGACAGGGGCGGCTACACCTTC.

The rearrangement links TRBV6-5 to TRBJ2-1; TRBD1 matches 9 bases. Per germline, CDR1 MNHEY and CDR2 SVGAGI. V shed 5 bases and J 8 bases; nucleotides not matched to a gene: 7. This CDR3 comprises 14 residues. CDR3 nucleotides: TGTGCCAGCAGTACGACAGGGGGAGCCCATGAGCAGTTCTTC. Residues: CASSTTGGAHEQFF.

This chain connects TRBV5-1 to TRBJ1-2, with D uncertain. Trimming removed 0 bases at V and 4 bases at J, with 13 bases between. The CDR3 is 15 amino acids. Germline CDR1 SGHRS, CDR2 YFSETQ. This CDR3 is CASSLAGPAPYGYTF. In DNA form, the CDR3 reads TGCGCCAGCAGCTTGGCTGGGCCCGCTCCCTATGGCTACACCTTC.

The chain joins TRBV11-2 to TRBJ2-7; 9 nucleotides line up with TRBD1. The length of the CDR3 is 15 residues. The V and J ends lost 4 bases and 6 bases, in that order; junction bases with no gene match: 10. The V gene's germline CDR1 is SGHAT and CDR2 FQNNGV. CDR3 loop: CASSSNRGRGVEQYF. The DNA of the CDR3 is TGTGCCAGCAGCTCCAACAGGGGGCGCGGGGTCGAGCAGTACTTC. Full variable domain (missing parts from reference TRBV11-2 and TRBJ2-7): EAGVAQSPRYKIIEKRQSVAFWCNPISGHATLYWYQQILGQGPKLLIQFQNNGVVDDSQLPKDRFSAERLKGVDSTLKIQPAKLEDSAVYLCASSSNRGRGVEQYFGPGTRLTVT.

The CDR3 region is CASSRGTGGNEQFF. The DNA for the CDR3 is TGCGCCAGCAGCAGAGGGACCGGAGGGAATGAGCAGTTCTTC. The V call is TRBV5-1, the J call TRBJ2-1; weak D call: TRBD2 (6 bases). Germline CDR1 and CDR2: SGHRS and YFSETQ. Trimming cost V 4 bases and J 7 bases, with 15 bases left between them. The CDR3 is 14 amino acids.

The rearrangement joins TRBV7-2 to TRBJ2-2; TRBD2 agrees at 12 bases. The junction had 4 bases not matched to a gene; V was cut back by 4 bases and J by 7 bases. The CDR3 contains 15 residues. In germline, CDR1 is SGHTA, CDR2 FQGNSA. The CDR3 protein is CASSSLAGGVGELFF. The CDR3 coding sequence is TGTGCCAGCAGCTCTCTAGCGGGGGGGGTCGGGGAGCTGTTTTTT.

The chain uses TRBV9 and TRBJ2-5, with 8 bases that match TRBD1. The germline gives CDR1 SGDLS, CDR2 YYNGEE. This CDR3 is 13 amino acids long. V shed 5 bases, J shed 4 bases, and the junction held 4 bases outside the gene matches. The CDR3 sequence is CASSRRGRETQYF. In DNA, the CDR3 is TGTGCCAGCAGTCGCAGGGGGCGAGAGACCCAGTACTTC. Combining the CDR3 with reference TRBV9 and TRBJ2-5 gives the whole variable domain DSGVTQTPKHLITATGQRVTLRCSPRSGDLSVYWYQQSLDQGLQFLIQYYNGEERAKGNILERFSAQQFPDLHSELNLSSLELGDSALYFCASSRRGRETQYFGPGTRLLVL.